This T cell receptor (beta chain) was found in a study of neurological immune-mediated disorders. From 15-18 subjects, over 190 million TCR-beta sequences were obtained in each sequencing run. MiXCR, run by TCRdb on the 5' RACE reads, gives a single entry per CDR3 protein. This sample has tens of thousands of distinct CDR3 sequences, with 11% to 15% found just once. Among the participants, healthy controls were blood bank volunteers in Maryland, USA. The starting material, 2 million PBMCs stored at -80 C, gave rise to the unsorted libraries. The CDR3 has 12 residues. Germline CDR1 and CDR2: SGHDN and FVKESK. The V end was cut by 2 bases, the J end by 9 bases, with 5 bases between. This clonotype was counted only a few times. Its antigen is as yet unknown. General study results and limits: CDR3 amino acid sequences of expanded clones were not shared across subjects, a result suggesting private repertoires in all groups.

Specimen: PBMCs. The rearrangement uses TRBV14 and TRBJ1-6; no definite D call. The sequence was collected from a woman aged 45-60 years in good health. The CDR3 sequence: CASSQNISPLHF. In DNA, the CDR3 is TGTGCCAGCAGCCAAAACATTTCACCCCTCCACTTT.